These 20 T cell receptor beta chains originate from one sample sequenced in a study of neurological immune-mediated disorders. TCRdb independently ran MiXCR on the 5' RACE reads; one entry per CDR3 protein. The data contain 39,000 or so distinct CDR3 sequences, 2.5% of them singletons. The source material was PBMCs. Source of these receptors: a man aged 25 to 45 with multiple sclerosis.

The sample holds many counts of this clonotype. In DNA, the CDR3 is TGCGCCAGCAGCTTGGAGGTTAGCGGGGGAAAGACCCAGTACTTC. It yields the protein CASSLEVSGGKTQYF. The chain recombines TRBV5-1 with TRBJ2-5, with 9 positions matching TRBD2. The CDR3 has 15 amino acids. The V and J ends lost 0 bases and 6 bases, in that order; junction bases with no gene match: 6. Per the germline V gene, CDR1 is SGHRS and CDR2 is YFSETQ.

In this sample, this clonotype turned up many times. The genes are TRBV12-3 or TRBV12-4 and TRBJ1-1; D remains ambiguous. The length of the CDR3 is 11 residues. V was pared by 8 bases and J by 8 bases, with 12 bases between. CDR3 coding DNA: TGTGCCAGCTCGCGGACGGAAGAAGCTTTCTTT. Encoded protein: CASSRTEEAFF.

There are many counts of this clonotype. The chain's CDR3 is CASSSRGGNQPQHF. The CDR3 bases are TGTGCCAGCAGTTCCAGGGGGGGCAATCAGCCCCAGCATTTT. This chain joins TRBV12-3 or TRBV12-4 and TRBJ1-5; 7 bases align to TRBD1. Trimming at V came to 4 bases and at J to 2 bases, leaving 2 bases not matched to a gene. The CDR3 sequence is 14 residues long.

This clonotype was detected many times. V and J are TRBV7-6 and TRBJ2-7; 8 nucleotides agree with TRBD1. Losses at the gene ends were 1 base for V and 5 bases for J; bases not matched to a gene: 4. Germline V gene sequence: CDR1 SGHVS, CDR2 FNYEAQ. The CDR3 length is 14 residues. The CDR3 sequence: CASSLGTGIDEQYF. CDR3 in DNA: TGTGCCAGCAGCTTAGGGACAGGGATTGACGAGCAGTACTTC.

Worth noting for this clonotype: A read error may explain this, as a much larger clone is one base away. The chain recombines TRBV5-1 with TRBJ2-3; a possible D gene is TRBD1 (5 bases). Germline CDR1 SGHRS, CDR2 YFSETQ. The CDR3 is made up of 14 amino acids. Deletions cut 6 bases from V and 7 bases from J, with 18 bases between. The CDR3 is CASKHQGNFHTQYF. In DNA, the CDR3 is TGCGCCAGCAAACACCAGGGCAACTTCCATACGCAGTATTTT.

This clonotype was seen at least ten times. The chain has TRBV3-1 and TRBJ1-2; D is undetermined. With 3 bases removed from V and 0 bases from J, the gap between germline ends came to 14 bases. The CDR3 runs to 16 residues. Germline lookup yields CDR1 LGHDT and CDR2 YNNKEL (reference sequence). As DNA, the CDR3 is TGTGCCAGCAGCCAGATACGGAGAACAACTAACTATGGCTACACCTTC. Encoded protein: CASSQIRRTTNYGYTF.

At least ten counts were recorded for this clonotype. The chain has TRBV12-3 or TRBV12-4 and TRBJ2-3, with D possibly being TRBD2 (6 bases). CDR3 length equals 14 residues. Trimming removed 7 bases from V and 4 bases from J, with 15 bases in between. In DNA form, the CDR3 reads TGTGCCAGCAACCCGGGACCGGGAGCAGATACGCAGTATTTT. It yields the protein CASNPGPGADTQYF.

The sample holds many counts of this clonotype. The chain combines TRBV20-1 with TRBJ2-1, with 13 bases lining up with TRBD2. The CDR3 loop spans 14 amino acids. CDR1 is DFQATT and CDR2 is SNEGSKA in the germline V gene (reference sequence). The V and J ends lost 3 bases and 8 bases, in that order; junction bases with no gene match: 4. This CDR3 reads CSARTSGRRDEQFF. CDR3 coding DNA: TGCAGTGCTAGGACTAGCGGGAGGCGCGATGAGCAGTTCTTC.

This clonotype occurred many times. The rearrangement uses TRBV20-1 and TRBJ2-1; weak D call: TRBD2 (6 bases). The CDR3 runs to 15 residues. The V gene lost 0 bases and the J gene lost 6 bases, with 15 bases spanning the gap. Germline V CDR1 and CDR2: DFQATT, SNEGSKA (reference sequence). CDR3 sequence: CSARDHRLESNEQFF. Here the CDR3 DNA reads TGCAGTGCTAGAGATCACCGACTAGAGTCCAATGAGCAGTTCTTC.

This clonotype has ten or more counts. The V and J genes are TRBV20-1 and TRBJ2-1; 9 nucleotides match TRBD2. The CDR3 consists of 14 residues. Per germline, CDR1 DFQATT and CDR2 SNEGSKA (reference sequence). With V trimmed by 6 bases and J by 7 bases, 10 bases remained unmatched. In DNA, the CDR3 is TGCAGTGCAAGTAGTCTAGCGGGGTTTAATGAGCAGTTCTTC. Amino acids: CSASSLAGFNEQFF.

This clonotype was seen many times. This sequence joins TRBV7-2 and TRBJ1-1; weak D call: TRBD1 (5 bases). The germline V gene encodes CDR1 SGHTA and CDR2 FQGNSA. The CDR3 contains 19 residues. V dropped 5 bases and J dropped 0 bases, with 25 bases sitting between them. The CDR3 here is CASSLRTRAAKVMNTEAFF. CDR3 sequence (DNA): TGTGCCAGCAGCCTACGGACCAGGGCAGCGAAGGTCATGAACACTGAAGCTTTCTTT.

This clonotype was recorded many times. The chain joins TRBV12-3 or TRBV12-4 to TRBJ1-3, with TRBD1 matching 9 bases. The CDR3 sequence is 14 residues long. The trim removed 6 bases at V and 8 bases at J, leaving 8 bases unmatched. The CDR3 coding sequence is TGTGCCAGCAGGACGACAGGGGGTTGGGACACCATATATTTT. Its translation: CASRTTGGWDTIYF.

This clonotype showed up many times. This chain uses TRBV10-2 with TRBJ2-3; D call uncertain. Germline V gives CDR1 WSHSY, CDR2 SAAADI. This CDR3 is 16 amino acids long. The germline V and J ends were trimmed by 2 bases and 5 bases, with 17 bases remaining between them. The CDR3 DNA reads TGCGCCAGCAGTGAGACCCGCCTAGGCGGTGTAGATACGCAGTATTTT. It is translated as CASSETRLGGVDTQYF.

The table lists this clonotype with many counts. The chain employs TRBV5-6 and TRBJ1-3; D is undetermined. The germline V gene encodes CDR1 SGHDT and CDR2 YYEEEE. Trimming shortened V by 3 bases and J by 0 bases, and 10 bases separated the two germline ends. The CDR3 has 15 residues. CDR3 bases: TGTGCCAGCAGCTCAGCGTACTACTCTGGAAACACCATATATTTT. Its protein product is CASSSAYYSGNTIYF. The entire variable domain, with the rest obtained from reference TRBV5-6 and TRBJ1-3, is as follows: DAGVTQSPTHLIKTRGQQVTLRCSPKSGHDTVSWYQQALGQGPQFIFQYYEEEERQRGNFPDRFSGHQFPNYSSELNVNALLLGDSALYLCASSSAYYSGNTIYFGEGSWLTVV.

CDR3 in amino acids: CASSYRDRNYEQYF. In nucleotides, the CDR3 is TGTGCCAGCAGCTACCGGGACAGGAACTACGAGCAGTACTTC. The chain is built from TRBV3-1 and TRBJ2-7; 8 nucleotides align to TRBD1. J lost 3 bases, V lost 5 bases, and 6 bases had no gene match. This CDR3 region has 14 residues. Germline assignment: CDR1 LGHDT and CDR2 YNNKEL (reference sequence).

This clonotype was seen more than once but under ten times. The chain has TRBV12-3 or TRBV12-4 and TRBJ2-3, with D tentatively TRBD1 (7 bases). This CDR3 has 15 amino acids. V lost 5 bases and J 6 bases, leaving 18 bases between the germline ends. The CDR3 DNA reads as TGTGCCAGCAGTGGAGGGACAGCCGGTAGGGATACGCAGTATTTT. Encoded protein: CASSGGTAGRDTQYF.

This clonotype has at least ten counts. The chain links TRBV14 to TRBJ1-1, with D unresolved. Per the germline V gene, CDR1 is SGHDN and CDR2 is FVKESK. This CDR3 has 14 residues. Trimming cost V 0 bases and J 1 base, with 6 bases left between them. The CDR3 bases are TGTGCCAGCAGCCAAGAGCCGAGGAACACTGAAGCTTTCTTT. Translated: CASSQEPRNTEAFF.

This clonotype was picked up many times. The genes are TRBV6-2 or TRBV6-3 and TRBJ2-5, with D possibly matching TRBD2 (6 bases). V was pared by 5 bases and J by 1 base, with 14 bases between. The length of the CDR3 is 15 residues. Germline V gene sequence: CDR1 MNHEY, CDR2 SVGEGT. The CDR3 is CASSLRLDPQETQYF. The CDR3 region has the DNA TGTGCCAGCAGTCTCCGACTAGACCCCCAAGAGACCCAGTACTTC.

In this sample, this clonotype turned up many times. The CDR3 DNA reads TGCAGTGCTACTGATGGTGGACTAGCCACAGATACGCAGTATTTT. Its protein is CSATDGGLATDTQYF. The rearrangement joins TRBV20-1 to TRBJ2-3; 8 nucleotides align to TRBD2. This CDR3 spans 15 amino acids. From germline, CDR1 is DFQATT and CDR2 SNEGSKA (reference sequence). J lost 2 bases, V lost 4 bases, and 8 bases had no gene match.

This clonotype came up many times. The chain recombines TRBV5-1 with TRBJ2-1; 7 bases line up with TRBD2. The CDR3 consists of 12 residues. The germline gives CDR1 SGHRS, CDR2 YFSETQ. Trimming cost V 2 bases and J 9 bases; bases outside gene matches: 2. As DNA, the CDR3 is TGCGCCAGCAGCTTCGGGACTACTGAGCAGTTCTTC. Translation: CASSFGTTEQFF.